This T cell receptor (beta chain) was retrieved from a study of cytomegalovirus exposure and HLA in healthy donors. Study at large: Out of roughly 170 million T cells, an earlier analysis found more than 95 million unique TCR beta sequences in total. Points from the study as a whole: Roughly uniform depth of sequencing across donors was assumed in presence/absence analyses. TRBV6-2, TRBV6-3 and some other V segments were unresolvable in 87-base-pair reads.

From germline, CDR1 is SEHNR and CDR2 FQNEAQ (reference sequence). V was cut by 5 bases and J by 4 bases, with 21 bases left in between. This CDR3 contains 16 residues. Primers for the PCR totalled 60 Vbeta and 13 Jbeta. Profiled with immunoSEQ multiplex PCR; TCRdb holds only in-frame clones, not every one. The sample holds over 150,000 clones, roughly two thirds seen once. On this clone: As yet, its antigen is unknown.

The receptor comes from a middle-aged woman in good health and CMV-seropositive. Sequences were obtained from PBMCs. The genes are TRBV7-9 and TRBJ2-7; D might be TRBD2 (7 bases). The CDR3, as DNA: TGTGCCAGCAGCCCTCCGGGAGGACAGAAGCAGTACGAGCAGTACTTC. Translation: CASSPPGGQKQYEQYF.